The 18 T cell receptor beta chains reported below all come from one sample, sequenced in a study of T cells after yellow fever vaccination. TCRdb re-called the 5' RACE reads with MiXCR, one entry per CDR3 protein. Of 400,000 to 650,000 distinct CDR3 sequences in the sample, about a fifth were seen once. Sequencing was performed on PBMCs, taken less than 25 days after the first yellow fever vaccination. These receptors all come from a man between 18 and 29 years old who received the YFV17D yellow fever vaccine.

This clonotype was detected a few times. The chain has TRBV6-2 or TRBV6-3 and TRBJ1-1, with D hard to call. This CDR3 spans 11 amino acids. Germline assignment: CDR1 MNHEY and CDR2 SVGEGT. Trimming removed 0 bases at V and 8 bases at J, with 4 bases between. The CDR3, as DNA: TGTGCCAGCAGTTACTCGCACGAAGCTTTCTTT. Its translation is CASSYSHEAFF.

J is TRBJ1-2 and V is TRBV12-3 or TRBV12-4; D is unclear. Trimming took 4 bases from V and 5 from J, leaving 8 bases between them. The CDR3 sequence is 12 residues long. The CDR3 sequence is CASSSDTYGYTF. The CDR3 coding sequence is TGTGCCAGCAGTTCTGACACATATGGCTACACCTTC.

The CDR3 sequence is CASSPNRQETQYF. In DNA form, the CDR3 reads TGTGCCAGCTCACCAAACAGGCAAGAGACCCAGTACTTC. This sequence joins TRBV18 and TRBJ2-5, with D possibly being TRBD1 (5 bases). V lost 2 bases and J 2 bases, leaving 6 bases between the germline ends. Germline CDR1 reads KGHSH; CDR2 reads LQKENI. The CDR3 runs to 13 residues.

The table lists this clonotype with a few counts. The genes are TRBV5-1 and TRBJ2-3; no clear D gene. The V and J ends lost 3 bases and 8 bases respectively, with 19 bases between them. The CDR3 is made up of 15 amino acids. The germline V gene has CDR1 SGHRS and CDR2 YFSETQ. DNA for the CDR3: TGCGCCAGCAGCTACCAAGTCTTGCCAACGGGTACGCAGTATTTT. Encoded protein: CASSYQVLPTGTQYF. The full variable domain, with the rest looked up from reference TRBV5-1 and TRBJ2-3, is KAGVTQTPRYLIKTRGQQVTLSCSPISGHRSVSWYQQTPGQGLQFLFEYFSETQRNKGNFPGRFSGRQFSNSRSEMNVSTLELGDSALYLCASSYQVLPTGTQYFGPGTRLTVL.

This clonotype has a count of ten or more. The chain employs TRBV12-3 or TRBV12-4 and TRBJ2-5, with D perhaps given as TRBD1 or TRBD2 (5 bases each). V was clipped by 3 bases and J by 1 base, with 12 bases between them. There are 15 residues in the CDR3. CDR3 amino acids: CASSFMWDPQETQYF. CDR3 coding DNA: TGTGCCAGCAGTTTCATGTGGGACCCCCAAGAGACCCAGTACTTC.

The chain carries TRBV5-6 and TRBJ2-5; no clear D gene. Looked up from germline, CDR1 is SGHDT and CDR2 is YYEEEE. Trimming shortened V by 1 base and J by 4 bases, and 11 bases separated the two germline ends. The CDR3 extends over 14 amino acids. DNA of the CDR3: TGTGCCAGCAGCTTGATTCCGGGTGGAGAGACCCAGTACTTC. It yields the protein CASSLIPGGETQYF.

The rearrangement uses TRBV6-2 or TRBV6-3 and TRBJ1-1, with D possibly being TRBD1 (5 bases). Germline assignment: CDR1 MNHEY and CDR2 SVGEGT. The V end was cut by 2 bases, the J end by 7 bases, with 11 bases between. The CDR3 contains 13 residues. The CDR3 loop reads CASSYVGGSEAFF. DNA for the CDR3: TGTGCCAGCAGTTACGTCGGGGGAAGTGAAGCTTTCTTT.

This clonotype has more than one count but fewer than ten. V usage is TRBV5-1 and J usage is TRBJ2-3; perhaps TRBD2 as D (6 bases). This CDR3 is built from 15 residues. V lost 3 bases to trimming and J lost 0 bases, with 11 bases between them. The germline gives CDR1 SGHRS, CDR2 YFSETQ. The CDR3 region is CASSWTTTSTDTQYF. CDR3 nucleotides: TGCGCCAGCAGCTGGACTACCACTAGCACAGATACGCAGTATTTT.

This chain joins TRBV15 and TRBJ2-3, with D hard to call. The germline CDR1 and CDR2 sequences are LNHNV and YYDKDF (reference sequence). Trimming removed 2 bases from V and 1 base from J, with 10 bases in between. The CDR3 contains 15 residues. For the CDR3, the DNA is TGTGCCACCAGCAGATCCGGCTGGGGCACAGATACGCAGTATTTT. Encoded protein: CATSRSGWGTDTQYF.

This clonotype turned up a few times. This chain connects TRBV24-1 to TRBJ1-6; D is undetermined. The length of the CDR3 is 15 residues. Trimming removed 8 bases from V and 5 bases from J, with 15 bases in between. The germline gives CDR1 KGHDR, CDR2 SFDVKD. The CDR3 region has the DNA TGTGCCACCAAAGGAGGGAAACCAAATAATTCACCCCTCCACTTT. It yields the protein CATKGGKPNNSPLHF.

The chain employs TRBV5-4 and TRBJ2-3; 8 bases map to TRBD2. Germline V gene sequence: CDR1 SGHNT, CDR2 YYREEE (reference sequence). The CDR3 runs 16 residues. Trimming at V came to 0 bases and at J to 4 bases, leaving 7 bases not matched to a gene. The CDR3 sequence: CASSLGAGVQADTQYF. CDR3 sequence (DNA): TGTGCCAGCAGCTTGGGAGCGGGGGTACAAGCAGATACGCAGTATTTT.

This clonotype was seen many times. J is TRBJ2-7 and V is TRBV12-3 or TRBV12-4; 13 bases are shared with TRBD2. The junction had 4 bases not matched to a gene; V was cut back by 2 bases and J by 3 bases. This CDR3 contains 16 residues. The CDR3, as DNA: TGTGCCAGCAGTTTACCGGGACTAGCGGGGTTCTACGAGCAGTACTTC. Translated, it gives CASSLPGLAGFYEQYF.

V is TRBV4-1 and J is TRBJ1-4; D is possibly TRBD1 (6 bases). The CDR3 has 16 amino acids. V lost 4 bases, J lost 7 bases, and 19 bases lay in between. In germline, CDR1 is MGHRA, CDR2 YSYEKL. This chain's CDR3 is CASSPGTGTMGEKLFF. The DNA for the CDR3 is TGCGCCAGCAGCCCCGGCACCGGGACAATGGGTGAAAAACTGTTTTTT.

The chain joins TRBV20-1 to TRBJ2-3; a possible D gene is TRBD2 (5 bases). Germline values: CDR1 DFQATT, CDR2 SNEGSKA (reference sequence). With 6 bases removed from V and 1 base from J, the gap between germline ends came to 14 bases. The CDR3 covers 14 residues. The CDR3 sequence: CSAPRQEGTDTQYF. The CDR3 DNA sequence: TGCAGTGCCCCCCGTCAGGAGGGCACAGATACGCAGTATTTT.

This clonotype appeared a few times. The J gene is TRBJ2-1, the V gene TRBV5-1, with D perhaps given as TRBD1 or TRBD2 (7 bases each). V lost 6 bases and J lost 12, with 25 bases in between. CDR1 is SGHRS, CDR2 YFSETQ, per germline. The CDR3 contains 15 residues. CDR3 in DNA: TGCGCCAGCACCCCAGGGGGGGACAATGAGTATCGGCAGTTCTTC. Encoded protein: CASTPGGDNEYRQFF.

This clonotype occurred a few times. The J gene is TRBJ2-7, the V gene TRBV27; perhaps TRBD1 as D (5 bases). This CDR3 is 16 amino acids long. With 1 base removed from V and 11 bases from J, the gap between germline ends came to 24 bases. CDR1 MNHEY and CDR2 SMNVEV come from the germline V gene (reference sequence). CDR3 residues: CASSLYVAGNFQSEYF. CDR3 DNA: TGTGCCAGCAGTTTATACGTGGCAGGGAACTTCCAAAGCGAGTACTTC.

There are a few counts of this clonotype. This rearrangement joins TRBV7-2 to TRBJ2-1; 8 bases fit TRBD2. The V gene's germline CDR1 is SGHTA and CDR2 FQGNSA. This CDR3 contains 15 residues. The V and J ends lost 5 bases and 7 bases, in that order; junction bases with no gene match: 10. The CDR3 region is CASSGSGVVGNEQFF. DNA for the CDR3: TGTGCCAGCAGCGGTAGCGGGGTGGTTGGGAATGAGCAGTTCTTC.

This clonotype was recorded at least ten times. The chain has TRBV29-1 and TRBJ2-4, with D possibly called TRBD1 or TRBD2 (6 bases each). V shed 7 bases and J shed 0 bases, with 13 bases lying between them. Germline CDR1 and CDR2: SQVTM and ANQGSEA. The CDR3 sequence is 14 residues long. This CDR3 is CSAAGGLAKNIQYF. CDR3 DNA sequence: TGCAGCGCTGCTGGGGGGCTAGCCAAAAACATTCAGTACTTC.